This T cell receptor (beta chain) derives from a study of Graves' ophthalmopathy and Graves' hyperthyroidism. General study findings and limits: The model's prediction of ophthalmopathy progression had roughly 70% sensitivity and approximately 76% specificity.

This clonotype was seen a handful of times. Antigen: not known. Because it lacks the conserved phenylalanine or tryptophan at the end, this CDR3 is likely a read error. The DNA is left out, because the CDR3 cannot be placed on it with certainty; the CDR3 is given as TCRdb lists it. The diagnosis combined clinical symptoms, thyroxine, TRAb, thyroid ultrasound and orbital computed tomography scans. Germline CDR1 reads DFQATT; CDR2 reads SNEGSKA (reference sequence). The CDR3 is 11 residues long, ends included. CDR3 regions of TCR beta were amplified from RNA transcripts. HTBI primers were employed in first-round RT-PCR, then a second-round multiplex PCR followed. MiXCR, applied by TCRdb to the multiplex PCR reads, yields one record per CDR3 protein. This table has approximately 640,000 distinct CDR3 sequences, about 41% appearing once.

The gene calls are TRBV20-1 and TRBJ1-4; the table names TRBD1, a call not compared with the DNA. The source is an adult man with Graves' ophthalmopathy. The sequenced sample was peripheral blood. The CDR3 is CSARGGDTTNY.